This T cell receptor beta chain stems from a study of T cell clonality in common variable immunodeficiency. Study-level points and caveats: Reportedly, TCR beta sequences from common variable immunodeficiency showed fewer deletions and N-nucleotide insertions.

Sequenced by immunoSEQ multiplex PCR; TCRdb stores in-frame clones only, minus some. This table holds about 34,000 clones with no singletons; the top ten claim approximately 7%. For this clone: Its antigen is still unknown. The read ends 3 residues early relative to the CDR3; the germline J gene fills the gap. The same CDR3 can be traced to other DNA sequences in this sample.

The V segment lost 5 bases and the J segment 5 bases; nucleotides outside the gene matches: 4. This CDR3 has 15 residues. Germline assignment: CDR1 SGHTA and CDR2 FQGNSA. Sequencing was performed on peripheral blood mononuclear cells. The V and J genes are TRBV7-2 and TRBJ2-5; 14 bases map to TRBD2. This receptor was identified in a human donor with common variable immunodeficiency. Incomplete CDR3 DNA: TGTGCCAGCAGCCCCAGGACTAGCGGGAGGGAGACC. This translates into CASSPRTSGRET. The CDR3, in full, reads CASSPRTSGRETQYF.